Sequencing of this TCR beta chain was carried out in a study of molecular identifiers for immune sequencing clone quantification. A word on this clonotype: Its antigen is currently unknown. Relative to the germline gene, one junction end is altered; a read error may explain this.

The CDR3 runs 16 residues. Germline V CDR1 and CDR2: SGHDT, YYEEEE. Previously described methods and listed TCR primers were employed for the bulk TCR libraries. TCRdb called the PCR reads again in MiXCR, with one record for every CDR3 protein. This table holds about 510,000 distinct CDR3 sequences, roughly a fifth found once. Study-wide results and caveats: Investigators reportedly could detect spiked Jurkat TCR RNA from one cell among 1.1 million or so naive cells.

As CD8+CD4-CCR7+CD45RA+ cells, naive CD8 T cells were sorted. Sequencing was carried out using naive CD8+ T cells from blood, with Jurkat cell RNA spiked in. Specified subset: FACS-sorted CD8+CD4-CCR7+CD45RA+ naive T cells. The sequence was obtained from a human donor in good health. Some libraries in this study had Jurkat cell RNA spiked in. The chain employs TRBV5-6 and TRBJ2-1, with 8 bases fitting TRBD2. The CDR3 DNA is TGTGCCAGCAGCCCTGAAAGCGGGAGCTCCCACAATGAGCAGTTCTTC. It encodes CASSPESGSSHNEQFF.